The rows below give T cell receptor beta chains drawn from one sample of a study of CD8 T cells in ankylosing spondylitis. TCRdb ran MiXCR on the 5' RACE reads and lists one entry per CDR3 protein. The data show a few hundred thousand distinct CDR3 sequences, about 10% seen once. Sequencing used blood, either unsorted or a sorted T cell fraction (not recorded which). The receptor set was obtained from a male donor with ankylosing spondylitis or in good health (not recorded which). Both conserved end residues are part of each CDR3. The order of the fields is V gene, clone size, D gene, J gene, CDR3 protein, CDR3 DNA. D genes are given only for firm matches. For some rows the clone size is stated as once, few or many, or as a class when expanded; others skip it.

>TRBV7-9|few|.|TRBJ2-3
CASSSAGVGSDTQYF
TGTGCCAGCAGCTCGGCAGGGGTGGGCTCAGATACGCAGTATTTT
>TRBV10-3|many|.|TRBJ2-3
CAISDVVITDTQYF
TGTGCCATCAGTGATGTGGTGATCACAGATACGCAGTATTTT
>TRBV20-1|many|.|TRBJ2-7
CSARSGQRSSYEQYF
TGCAGTGCTAGGAGTGGACAGCGCAGCTCCTACGAGCAGTACTTC
>TRBV20-1|.|TRBD1|TRBJ2-5
CSARVRTGGRETQYF
TGCAGTGCTAGAGTAAGGACAGGGGGCCGAGAGACCCAGTACTTC
>TRBV11-2|.|.|TRBJ2-3
CASNSLGGPDTQYF
TGTGCCAGCAACAGCTTAGGGGGGCCAGATACGCAGTATTTT
>TRBV20-1|many|TRBD2|TRBJ2-3
CSARDPTSGRGTDTQYF
TGCAGTGCTAGAGATCCGACTAGCGGGAGGGGCACAGATACGCAGTATTTT
>TRBV5-1|many|TRBD2|TRBJ2-3
CASSLDGTSGGFSDTQYF
TGCGCCAGCAGCTTGGATGGGACTAGCGGGGGGTTCTCAGATACGCAGTATTTT
>TRBV12-3/TRBV12-4|many|.|TRBJ2-5
CASSFDRTQYF
TGTGCCAGCAGTTTCGACCGGACCCAGTACTTC
>TRBV5-1|.|TRBD1|TRBJ1-5
CASSLSGDSSQHF
TGCGCCAGCAGCCTATCCGGGGACAGTTCCCAGCATTTT
>TRBV6-5|many|.|TRBJ2-1
CASSYPVGGGANNEQFF
TGTGCCAGCAGTTACCCTGTTGGGGGGGGGGCGAACAATGAGCAGTTCTTC
>TRBV7-2|many|.|TRBJ2-5
CASSLGAHQETQYF
TGTGCCAGCAGCTTAGGCGCGCACCAAGAGACCCAGTACTTC
>TRBV7-6|few|TRBD1|TRBJ2-5
CASSFGTALKETQYF
TGTGCCAGCAGCTTCGGGACAGCCCTTAAAGAGACCCAGTACTTC
>TRBV5-1|many|.|TRBJ2-3
CASSLDSPPVDTQYF
TGCGCCAGCAGCTTGGACTCCCCCCCAGTAGATACGCAGTATTTT
>TRBV2|many|.|TRBJ2-3
CASSLASTSTDTQYF
TGTGCCAGCAGTTTAGCGAGCACTAGCACAGATACGCAGTATTTT
>TRBV7-9|many|.|TRBJ2-3
CASSLVIGSTDTQYF
TGTGCCAGCAGCTTAGTGATAGGCAGCACAGATACGCAGTATTTT
>TRBV12-3/TRBV12-4|.|TRBD2|TRBJ2-7
CASSLTSAEQYF
TGTGCCAGCAGCCTCACTAGCGCCGAGCAGTACTTC
>TRBV4-1|.|.|TRBJ2-3
CASRDGGHPTDTQYF
TGCGCCAGCAGGGACGGGGGGCACCCCACAGATACGCAGTATTTT
>TRBV5-1|many|TRBD1|TRBJ2-3
CASSLGQGTSTDTQYF
TGCGCCAGCAGCTTGGGACAGGGCACTAGCACAGATACGCAGTATTTT
>TRBV11-3|many|.|TRBJ2-5
CASSSQGQETQYF
TGTGCCAGCAGCTCTCAGGGGCAAGAGACCCAGTACTTC
>TRBV27|many|.|TRBJ2-3
CASSLGGQETDTQYF
TGTGCCAGCAGTTTGGGGGGCCAGGAGACAGATACGCAGTATTTT
>TRBV6-6|few|.|TRBJ2-1
CASSYLGPDEQFF
TGTGCCAGCAGTTACCTCGGGCCCGATGAGCAGTTCTTC
>TRBV20-1|many|.|TRBJ2-7
CSAREGHEQYF
TGCAGTGCCAGGGAAGGTCACGAGCAGTACTTC
>TRBV6-1|many|.|TRBJ2-1
CASSEQGVSYNEQFF
TGTGCCAGCAGTGAACAGGGAGTATCCTACAATGAGCAGTTCTTC
>TRBV7-2|many|.|TRBJ1-1
CASTPGGNTEAFF
TGTGCCAGCACCCCGGGGGGGAACACTGAAGCTTTCTTT
>TRBV9|many|TRBD2|TRBJ2-3
CASSVFGGDGTDTQYF
TGTGCCAGCAGCGTCTTTGGGGGGGATGGGACAGATACGCAGTATTTT
>TRBV29-1|few|TRBD2|TRBJ2-5
CGGGMETQYF
TGCGGGGGGGGAATGGAGACCCAGTACTTC
>TRBV5-1|.|TRBD2|TRBJ2-5
CASSFGTSSKETQYF
TGCGCCAGCAGCTTCGGGACTAGCTCAAAAGAGACCCAGTACTTC
>TRBV7-9|few|.|TRBJ2-6
CASSPRTGANVLTF
TGTGCCAGCAGCCCGAGGACTGGGGCCAACGTCCTGACTTTC
>TRBV18|few|.|TRBJ1-5
CASSPPTREGDQPQHF
TGTGCCAGCTCACCACCGACCAGGGAAGGCGATCAGCCCCAGCATTTT
>TRBV7-2|.|TRBD1|TRBJ1-5
CASSSDRQPQHF
TGTGCCAGCAGCTCGGACAGGCAGCCCCAGCATTTT
>TRBV7-6|many|TRBD1|TRBJ2-5
CASSFGQGRETQYF
TGTGCCAGCAGCTTTGGACAGGGGCGCGAGACCCAGTACTTC
>TRBV28|many|TRBD1|TRBJ1-5
CASSSISQGNNQPQHF
TGTGCCAGCAGTTCCATCTCACAGGGGAACAATCAGCCCCAGCATTTT
>TRBV5-5|few|.|TRBJ2-6
CASSPGPLSGANVLTF
TGTGCCAGCAGCCCAGGACCGCTCTCTGGGGCCAACGTCCTGACTTTC
>TRBV15|few|TRBD1|TRBJ2-1
CATSRDRDRAYNEQFF
TGTGCCACCAGCAGAGATAGAGACAGGGCCTACAATGAGCAGTTCTTC
>TRBV12-3/TRBV12-4|few|TRBD2|TRBJ2-2
CASSASSGGAANTGELFF
TGTGCCAGCAGTGCTTCTAGCGGGGGGGCCGCGAACACCGGGGAGCTGTTTTTT
>TRBV7-3|many|TRBD2|TRBJ2-1
CASSLAGLNNEQFF
TGTGCCAGCAGCTTAGCGGGACTAAACAATGAGCAGTTCTTC
>TRBV7-2|many|.|TRBJ2-2
CASSLVNRAVGELFF
TGTGCCAGCAGCTTAGTTAACCGGGCGGTCGGGGAGCTGTTTTTT
>TRBV5-1|many|.|TRBJ2-5
CASSLGQAQETQYF
TGCGCCAGCAGCTTGGGACAGGCTCAAGAGACCCAGTACTTC
>TRBV12-3/TRBV12-4|many|TRBD2|TRBJ2-3
CASRFESGESSTDTQYF
TGTGCCAGCAGATTCGAAAGCGGGGAGTCTAGCACAGATACGCAGTATTTT
>TRBV20-1|many|TRBD2|TRBJ2-7
CSAALAGGHEQYF
TGCAGTGCTGCTCTAGCGGGGGGGCACGAGCAGTACTTC
>TRBV3-1|many|TRBD2|TRBJ2-1
CASSHRGGLNEQFF
TGTGCCAGCAGCCACCGCGGGGGACTAAATGAGCAGTTCTTC
>TRBV5-1|many|.|TRBJ2-7
CASSLAGNEQYF
TGCGCCAGCAGCTTAGCAGGTAACGAGCAGTACTTC
>TRBV6-5|many|.|TRBJ2-2
CATRLGPGELFF
TGTGCCACCCGTCTTGGTCCCGGGGAGCTGTTTTTT
>TRBV7-7|many|.|TRBJ2-3
CASSLDYGTTDTQYF
TGTGCTAGCAGCTTAGATTACGGCACGACAGATACGCAGTATTTT
>TRBV7-3|many|TRBD2|TRBJ2-1
CASSLVAASGGLYNEQFF
TGTGCCAGCAGCTTAGTTGCCGCTAGCGGGGGTTTGTACAATGAGCAGTTCTTC
>TRBV9|few|.|TRBJ2-5
CASSVASGHQETQYF
TGTGCCAGCAGCGTTGCCTCCGGACACCAAGAGACCCAGTACTTC
>TRBV7-9|many|.|TRBJ1-4
CASSLLAGDNEKLFF
TGTGCCAGCAGCTTACTGGCAGGGGATAATGAAAAACTGTTTTTT
>TRBV7-9|many|TRBD2|TRBJ2-7
CASSLGRTSGEGEQYF
TGTGCCAGCAGCTTAGGTAGGACTAGCGGTGAAGGGGAGCAGTACTTC
>TRBV20-1|many|TRBD2|TRBJ2-7
CSSPGGGSEQYF
TGCAGTTCCCCGGGGGGAGGGAGCGAGCAGTACTTC
>TRBV20-1|many|.|TRBJ1-1
CSASPTGRGTEAFF
TGCAGTGCCTCCCCGACAGGACGAGGAACTGAAGCTTTCTTT
>TRBV15|many|.|TRBJ1-1
CATSRDLNTEAFF
TGTGCCACCAGCAGAGATCTAAACACTGAAGCTTTCTTT